This section outlines one T cell receptor beta chain sequence together with its context. Its antigen is unidentified. The sample comes from a study of cytomegalovirus exposure and HLA in healthy donors. Findings and caveats of the study: Later analysis identified a missense DCLRE1C variant that was linked to TCR beta V- and J-gene trimming.

After removal of 0 bases from V and 4 bases from J, the junction contained 5 bases not matched to a gene. CDR1 SGHVS and CDR2 FQNEAQ come from the germline V gene. This CDR3 has 16 amino acids. Amplification used 60 Vbeta primers and 13 Jbeta primers. Clones were sequenced by immunoSEQ multiplex PCR, and TCRdb holds only the in-frame ones, with some missing. The sample includes 110,000 to 150,000 clones, about four fifths seen only once; the top ten take just over 4.5%. Healthy bone marrow donors formed the donor group. The TCR sequence derives from a man between 35 and 55 years old in good health and CMV-seronegative. The V and J genes are TRBV7-8 and TRBJ2-1; 8 bases are shared with TRBD2. Sequencing was carried out using PBMCs. The CDR3 here is CASSLAWASGYNEQFF. The CDR3 DNA is TGTGCCAGCAGCTTAGCGTGGGCTAGCGGGTACAATGAGCAGTTCTTC.